This T cell receptor (beta chain) comes out of a study of human T cells and chemical hapten exposure. General study findings and limits: Among expanded TCRs, significantly more large CDR3 similarity clusters formed than among controls.

Losses at the gene ends were 5 bases for V and 4 bases for J; bases not matched to a gene: 5. The CDR3 consists of 14 residues. Regarding time point: patch test 3, about 24 weeks after DPC sensitization. Treatment denoted: therapeutic diphenylcyclopropenone sensitization with weekly scalp DPC. One entry per CDR3 protein, called by TCRdb with MiXCR from the RACE reads. The repertoire holds 95,000 to 150,000 distinct CDR3 sequences, with approximately 10% as singletons. The table lists this clonotype with a few counts. Its antigen is unidentified. The sequence came from a woman aged 50 to 60 with alopecia areata. Some clones in this sample may be carry-over from other donors' samples. The rearrangement links TRBV12-3 or TRBV12-4 to TRBJ1-1, with 9 bases that match TRBD1. The sample was whole blood, taken in connection with sensitization to the hapten diphenylcyclopropenone (DPC). The CDR3 loop is CASSPDRGGTEAFF. CDR3 coding DNA: TGTGCCAGCAGTCCGGACAGGGGTGGCACTGAAGCTTTCTTT.